The T cell receptor beta chain under discussion was sequenced for a study of blood T cell repertoires in COVID-19. The wider study: PBMCs, B-cell-depleted T cells, or T cells were the source of the cDNA or gDNA that made up the material.

Profiled with immunoSEQ multiplex PCR; TCRdb holds only in-frame clones, not every one. This table has about 320,000 clones, around 90% appearing once. The CDR3 runs to 14 residues. Unmatched junction bases numbered 5, after V lost 5 bases and J lost 4 bases. Germline CDR1 reads LGHDT; CDR2 reads YNNKEL (reference sequence). The sequencing sample was made of PBMCs or T cells enriched from blood (not recorded which). This TCR came from a man between 60 and 70 years old who had recovered from COVID-19. The rearrangement links TRBV3-1 (or the pseudogene TRBV3-2) to TRBJ1-3; the match to TRBD1 covers 7 bases. CDR3 DNA sequence: TGTGCCAGCAGCTACGGACAGGTCGGAAACACCATATATTTT. Amino acid sequence: CASSYGQVGNTIYF.